A single sample is the source of the 9 T cell receptor beta chains below, sequenced in a study of T-cell memory formation after mild COVID-19. TCRdb processed the 5' RACE reads anew with MiXCR; each CDR3 protein has one entry. The sample consists of 150,000 to 200,000 distinct CDR3 sequences, around a sixth of them appearing once. What was sequenced was PBMCs or a T cell subset sorted from them (not recorded which). These TCRs come from a man between 18 and 35 years old who had mild COVID-19 (a few samples of this study predate the infection). Cell type and time point are not known.

This clonotype was seen only a few times. The chain combines TRBV7-9 with TRBJ2-2, with D tentatively TRBD2 (6 bases). This CDR3 has 15 residues. Germline CDR1 reads SEHNR; CDR2 reads FQNEAQ (reference sequence). Deletions cut 6 bases from V and 3 bases from J, with 14 bases between. The CDR3 loop reads CASRAGTLDTGELFF. CDR3 coding DNA: TGTGCCAGCAGGGCCGGGACTCTAGACACCGGGGAGCTGTTTTTT.

This sequence joins TRBV27 and TRBJ1-6; D may be TRBD1 (6 bases). The germline gives CDR1 MNHEY, CDR2 SMNVEV (reference sequence). The V and J ends lost 4 bases and 13 bases respectively, with 11 bases between them. CDR3 size: 12 residues. The CDR3 sequence is CASSYGGRPLHF. The CDR3 region has the DNA TGTGCCAGCAGTTACGGGGGGCGTCCCCTCCACTTT.

In its sample, this clonotype was seen many times. This chain connects TRBV10-3 to TRBJ2-1; D perhaps matches TRBD1 (6 bases). The germline V gene encodes CDR1 ENHRY and CDR2 SYGVKD. The CDR3 sequence is 17 residues long. Trimming took off 0 bases at V and 8 bases at J, with 20 bases between the two ends. CDR3 sequence (DNA): TGTGCCATCAGTGAGTCGCAGGGGCTACCTTATGGCCATGAGCAGTTCTTC. Its translation: CAISESQGLPYGHEQFF.

V gene TRBV7-2 combines with J gene TRBJ1-2; D remains ambiguous. This CDR3 region has 15 residues. V lost 3 bases, J lost 4 bases, and 15 bases lay in between. The germline gives CDR1 SGHTA, CDR2 FQGNSA. As DNA, the CDR3 is TGTGCCAGCAGCTTGGAGAGAGGGCGACCCTATGGCTACACCTTC. This encodes CASSLERGRPYGYTF. The variable domain in full, with the rest retrieved from reference TRBV7-2 and TRBJ1-2, is GAGVSQSPSNKVTEKGKDVELRCDPISGHTALYWYRQSLGQGLEFLIYFQGNSAPDKSGLPSDRFSAERTGGSVSTLTIQRTQQEDSAVYLCASSLERGRPYGYTFGSGTRLTVV.

This clonotype has a count of ten or more. The V and J genes are TRBV3-1 and TRBJ1-4; D is unresolved. Deletions cut 1 base from V and 8 bases from J, with 5 bases between. CDR3 size: 12 residues. Germline CDR1 LGHDT, CDR2 YNNKEL (reference sequence). CDR3 DNA: TGTGCCAGCAGCCAAGTTTACGAAAAACTGTTTTTT. Its protein is CASSQVYEKLFF.

The chain couples TRBV5-6 to TRBJ2-1; D may be TRBD1 (6 bases). The CDR3 has 16 amino acids. Germline V gene lookup returns CDR1 SGHDT and CDR2 YYEEEE. The V end lost 4 bases, the J end lost 2 bases, and 16 bases lay between the germline ends. The CDR3 loop is CASSPQTGSTYNEQFF. In DNA, the CDR3 is TGTGCCAGCAGCCCCCAGACAGGCAGTACCTACAATGAGCAGTTCTTC.

The J gene is TRBJ2-5, the V gene TRBV20-1; D ambiguous. The germline V and J ends were trimmed by 3 bases and 7 bases, with 21 bases remaining between them. Germline CDR1 reads DFQATT; CDR2 reads SNEGSKA (reference sequence). This CDR3 is built from 15 residues. The CDR3 region is CSASLRRGRTRTQYF. DNA of the CDR3: TGCAGTGCTAGTCTCAGACGAGGACGAACCCGGACCCAGTACTTC.

Only a few counts were recorded for this clonotype. The rearrangement uses TRBV20-1 and TRBJ1-5; D unresolved. Germline V gene sequence: CDR1 DFQATT, CDR2 SNEGSKA (reference sequence). V gave up 0 bases and J gave up 6 bases, with 18 bases separating them. The CDR3 consists of 16 residues. DNA for the CDR3: TGCAGTGCTAGAGATTCCACATACTCCAGATCTCAGCCCCAGCATTTT. It is translated as CSARDSTYSRSQPQHF.

This clonotype was observed a handful of times. The rearrangement links TRBV15 to TRBJ1-2, with a tentative D call TRBD1 (5 bases). The CDR3 spans 16 residues. Germline V CDR1 and CDR2: LNHNV, YYDKDF (reference sequence). Between the trimmed V and J ends, which lost 0 bases and 3 bases, there was a span of 14 bases. The CDR3 reads CATSRDSRGADYGYTF. In DNA, the CDR3 is TGTGCCACCAGCAGAGATTCTCGCGGGGCTGACTATGGCTACACCTTC.